This T cell receptor (beta chain) is drawn from a study of T cell changes during pregnancy in multiple sclerosis. V lost 6 bases and J lost 0, with 12 bases in between. The CDR3 loop spans 15 amino acids. From germline, CDR1 is SGHVS and CDR2 FNYEAQ. Here immunoSEQ multiplex PCR was the method, and the copy in TCRdb shows in-frame clones only, minus some. Here the sample spans tens of thousands of clones, almost 95% being singletons. This TCR was recovered from a female donor with multiple sclerosis, enrolled in a pregnancy study. The source material was CD8+ T cells from peripheral blood mononuclear cells, sampled in the first trimester of pregnancy. V and J are TRBV7-6 and TRBJ2-1; a weak D match, TRBD1 (5 bases). CDR3 bases: TGTGCCAGCAGTTCACAGACAGACTCCTACAATGAGCAGTTCTTC. Its protein product is CASSSQTDSYNEQFF.